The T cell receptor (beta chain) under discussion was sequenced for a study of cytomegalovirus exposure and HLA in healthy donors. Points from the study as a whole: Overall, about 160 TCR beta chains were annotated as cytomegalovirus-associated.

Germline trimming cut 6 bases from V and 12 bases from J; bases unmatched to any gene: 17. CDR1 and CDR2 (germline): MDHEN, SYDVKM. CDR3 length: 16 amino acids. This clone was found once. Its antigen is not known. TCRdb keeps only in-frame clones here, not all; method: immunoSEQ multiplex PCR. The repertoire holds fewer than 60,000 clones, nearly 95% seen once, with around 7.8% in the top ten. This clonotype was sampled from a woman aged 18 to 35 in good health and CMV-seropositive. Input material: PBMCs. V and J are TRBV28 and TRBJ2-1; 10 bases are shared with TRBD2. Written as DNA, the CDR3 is TGTGCCAGCAGCGTACCAGCGGGAGGGCCCTTTATTGGGCAGTTCTTC. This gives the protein CASSVPAGGPFIGQFF.